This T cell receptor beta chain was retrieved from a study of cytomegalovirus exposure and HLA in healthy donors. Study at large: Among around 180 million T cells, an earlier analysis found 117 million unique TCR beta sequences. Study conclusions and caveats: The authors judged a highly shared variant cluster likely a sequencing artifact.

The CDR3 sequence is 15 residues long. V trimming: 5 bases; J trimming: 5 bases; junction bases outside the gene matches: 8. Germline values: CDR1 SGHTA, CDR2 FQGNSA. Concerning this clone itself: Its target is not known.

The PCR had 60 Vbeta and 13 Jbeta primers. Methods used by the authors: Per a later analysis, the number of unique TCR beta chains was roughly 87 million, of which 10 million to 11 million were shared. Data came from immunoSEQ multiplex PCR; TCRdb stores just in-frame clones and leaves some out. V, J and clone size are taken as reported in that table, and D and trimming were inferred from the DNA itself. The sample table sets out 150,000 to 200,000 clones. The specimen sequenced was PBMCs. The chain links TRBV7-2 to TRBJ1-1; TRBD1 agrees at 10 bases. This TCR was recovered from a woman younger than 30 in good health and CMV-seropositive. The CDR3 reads CASSPRTGGGTEAFF. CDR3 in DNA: TGTGCCAGCAGCCCCCGGACAGGGGGAGGAACTGAAGCTTTCTTT.